This T cell receptor (beta chain) was recovered during a study of blood T cell repertoires in COVID-19. For the study at large: Acute-phase and convalescent COVID-19 samples originated in the United States, Italy and Spain. Sample material is recorded as cDNA or gDNA derived from T cells, B-cell-depleted T cells, or PBMCs.

V was trimmed by 5 bases and J by 2 bases, leaving 18 bases between them. The CDR3 consists of 16 residues. Germline loops: CDR1 MDHEN, CDR2 SYDVKM. The Seattle patients, enrolled during active infection, were followed longitudinally. As handled by the study authors: Nucleated cell counts were estimated from reference gene primer amplification. The table came from immunoSEQ multiplex PCR; TCRdb's copy has only in-frame clones and leaves some out. V and J calls and clone size are those listed in that table; D and trimming were worked out from the DNA. Of roughly 150,000 clones detected, 79% appear once; the ten largest clones hold more than 7%.

Input material: peripheral blood. This TCR was sampled from a woman in her sixties or seventies with COVID-19, enrolled during active disease. The chain couples TRBV28 to TRBJ2-5, with TRBD2 as a possible D gene (6 bases). The CDR3 loop is CASSLSGSGVQETQYF. As DNA, the CDR3 is TGTGCCAGCAGTCTCTCCGGTAGCGGCGTTCAAGAGACCCAGTACTTC. Combining the CDR3 with reference TRBV28 and TRBJ2-5 gives the whole variable domain DVKVTQSSRYLVKRTGEKVFLECVQDMDHENMFWYRQDPGLGLRLIYFSYDVKMKEKGDIPEGYSVSREKKERFSLILESASTNQTSMYLCASSLSGSGVQETQYFGPGTRLLVL.